This T cell receptor beta chain originates from a study of T cell responses to AZD1222 COVID-19 vaccine. CDR1 is SNHLY and CDR2 is FYNNEI in the germline V gene. V lost 4 bases to trimming and J lost 4 bases, with 16 bases between them. The CDR3 totals 15 residues. Sequencing used immunoSEQ multiplex PCR; TCRdb keeps in-frame clones, though not all of them. This repertoire shows more than 95,000 clones, 89% found once; its top ten account for 40% to 55%. Study-level points and caveats: After two AZD1222 doses, spike-specific TCR breadth and depth rose versus day 0. Only after the peak T cell response were repertoires sampled. Just a handful of AZD1222 recipients were seropositive at baseline.

In regard to this clone: Its antigen is unknown.

Second-dose intervals near 4 or 12 weeks were combined. Sequenced material: peripheral blood, taken 28 days after the second AZD1222 dose. This receptor was obtained from an adult who received the AZD1222 COVID-19 vaccine. The rearrangement uses TRBV2 and TRBJ1-2; TRBD1 is a possible D gene (5 bases). The CDR3 sequence is CASSAPGDASYGYTF. The CDR3 region has the DNA TGTGCCAGCAGTGCCCCGGGGGATGCCAGCTATGGCTACACCTTC.